This TCR beta chain was sequenced in a study of cytomegalovirus exposure and HLA in healthy donors. As for the study in general: Of the donors genotyped, about 390 in all, 81% fell in the Caucasian-associated ancestry cluster. Study-level results: Previously analyzed data showed that most TCR beta V segments were productive at a frequency of about 90% or about 30%. Donors were assumed by presence/absence analyses to have roughly uniform sequencing depth. Further analysis, carried out later, found HLA-associated TCR beta chains more clonally expanded than equally common other chains.

Primers for the PCR totalled 60 Vbeta and 13 Jbeta. Assay: immunoSEQ multiplex PCR; the TCRdb copy retains only in-frame clones and omits some. The sample records about 120,000 clones, 77% being singletons. Only one count was recorded for this clone. What it binds is unknown. Between the trimmed V and J ends, which lost 2 bases and 3 bases, there was a span of 9 bases. CDR1 and CDR2 from the germline V gene are MNHEY and SMNVEV (reference sequence). The CDR3 contains 14 residues. Sequenced material: PBMCs. This sequence was found in a man younger than 30 in good health and CMV-seropositive. The chain couples TRBV27 to TRBJ2-3; D perhaps matches TRBD2 (6 bases). The CDR3 protein is CASSLGGITDTQYF. Written as DNA, the CDR3 is TGTGCCAGCAGTTTAGGCGGGATTACAGATACGCAGTATTTT.